The present T cell receptor beta chain was sequenced within a study of T-cell reconstitution after alpha-beta-depleted transplantation in children. Preparation of the TCRbeta library was carried out with unique molecular identifiers. Using its own MiXCR run on the PCR reads, TCRdb lists one record per CDR3 protein. In the table there are a few hundred thousand distinct CDR3 sequences, approximately 11% of which are singletons. CDR3 length: 18 amino acids. Trimming cost V 0 bases and J 0 bases; bases outside gene matches: 6. Germline V gene lookup returns CDR1 DFQATT and CDR2 SNEGSKA (reference sequence).

The chain uses TRBV20-1 and TRBJ2-1, with 12 bases fitting TRBD2. Here the sequenced sample was PBMCs from the stem cell graft donor, taken from the stem cell graft. The receptor's source is a human donor who donated a stem cell graft to a child with acute myeloid leukemia. CDR3: CSARDRGLAGRSYNEQFF. The CDR3 nucleotides are TGCAGTGCTAGAGATAGGGGACTAGCGGGCCGCTCCTACAATGAGCAGTTCTTC.